These T cell receptor beta chains were read from a single sample in a study of blood T cells in healthy people across ages. One entry per CDR3 protein results from TCRdb running MiXCR on the 5' RACE reads. Of hundreds of thousands of distinct CDR3 sequences in the sample, around a fifth are singletons; the top ten hold about 3.6%. Sequencing used blood. All receptors come from a man in his sixties or seventies in good health. The CDR3 runs from the conserved cysteine through the conserved F or W. The D gene is left open where the match is weak. Clone size is given for some rows only: seen once, a few or many times, or a class if the clone is expanded.

j_call cdr3_length clone_size v_call d_call cdr3_aa cdr3_nt
TRBJ2-2 15 - TRBV9 - CASSVSPLHTGELFF TGTGCCAGCAGCGTTAGTCCACTCCATACCGGGGAGCTGTTTTTT
TRBJ2-1 13 - TRBV20-1 - CSATRLSGYEQFF TGCAGTGCCACACGACTCAGCGGCTATGAGCAGTTCTTC
TRBJ2-3 14 - TRBV6-6 TRBD1 CATSRQGVFDTQYF TGTGCCACAAGTCGCCAGGGGGTCTTTGATACGCAGTATTTT
TRBJ1-4 18 once TRBV15 TRBD1 CATSPQPGQTKTGERLFF TGTGCCACCAGCCCACAACCGGGACAGACAAAGACAGGTGAAAGACTGTTTTTT
TRBJ2-5 17 few TRBV6-2/TRBV6-3 - CASSYDRTPTSQETQYF TGTGCCAGCAGTTACGACCGGACTCCTACCTCCCAAGAGACCCAGTACTTC
TRBJ1-2 16 few TRBV5-5 - CASSLAGQLGNYGYTF TGTGCCAGCAGCTTGGCCGGGCAACTTGGAAACTATGGCTACACCTTC
TRBJ1-2 17 - TRBV3-1 - CASSQRGGGAQNYGYTF TGTGCCAGCAGCCAACGGGGTGGGGGGGCCCAAAACTATGGCTACACCTTC
TRBJ2-4 16 - TRBV6-2/TRBV6-3 TRBD1 CASSYSIQGALNIQYF TGTGCCAGCAGTTACTCCATACAGGGGGCTTTGAACATTCAGTACTTC
TRBJ2-7 14 few TRBV6-1 - CASSEVSIGQEQYF TGTGCCAGCAGTGAAGTTAGTATTGGGCAGGAGCAGTACTTC
TRBJ2-1 14 few TRBV28 - CASSLLVGIYEQFF TGTGCCAGCAGTTTACTAGTGGGAATCTATGAGCAGTTCTTC
TRBJ2-5 13 few TRBV3-1 TRBD2 CASRSSGEETQYF TGTGCCAGCAGATCTAGCGGGGAAGAGACCCAGTACTTC
TRBJ2-7 14 - TRBV30 TRBD2 CAWSPTRGAYEQYF TGTGCCTGGAGTCCAACCCGGGGGGCCTACGAGCAGTACTTC
TRBJ2-3 15 - TRBV20-1 - CSARDFSSRTDTQYF TGCAGTGCTAGAGATTTTAGCAGCCGAACAGATACGCAGTATTTT
TRBJ2-7 15 - TRBV5-5 - CASSLAPDRPYEQYF TGTGCCAGCAGCTTGGCCCCCGACAGACCTTACGAGCAGTACTTC
TRBJ1-5 16 - TRBV6-1 TRBD1 CASSEFSGTANQPQHF TGTGCCAGCAGTGAATTTAGTGGGACAGCGAATCAGCCCCAGCATTTT
TRBJ2-7 14 - TRBV20-1 TRBD1 CSAPVGTGLYEQYF TGCAGTGCCCCTGTTGGGACAGGTCTCTACGAGCAGTACTTC
TRBJ2-3 11 - TRBV29-1 - CSGLGTDTQYF TGCAGCGGGTTAGGGACAGATACGCAGTATTTT
TRBJ2-5 17 - TRBV2 TRBD2 CASSELAGVVNQETQYF TGTGCCAGCAGTGAGCTAGCGGGAGTAGTTAATCAAGAGACCCAGTACTTC
TRBJ1-1 14 once TRBV28 - CASSPHRDHTEAFF TGTGCCAGCAGTCCCCACAGGGATCACACTGAAGCTTTCTTT
TRBJ1-2 13 - TRBV20-1 TRBD1 CSARSQGALGYTF TGCAGTGCTAGATCGCAGGGGGCGCTTGGCTACACCTTC
TRBJ1-4 18 many TRBV24-1 TRBD1 CAIPGQGVPTYPPGELFF TGTGCCATTCCGGGACAGGGGGTTCCCACCTACCCTCCGGGGGAACTGTTTTTT
TRBJ2-1 15 - TRBV5-1 TRBD2 CASSLGTSGRFEQFF TGCGCCAGCAGCTTGGGGACTAGCGGGAGGTTTGAGCAGTTCTTC
TRBJ2-1 16 few TRBV7-3 - CASSTLGRSSYNEQFF TGTGCCAGCAGCACCCTGGGGAGGAGCTCCTACAATGAGCAGTTCTTC
TRBJ1-2 15 - TRBV6-5 TRBD1 CASTQRTGPNYGYTF TGTGCCAGCACCCAACGGACAGGACCTAACTATGGCTACACCTTC
TRBJ2-2 15 - TRBV2 - CASSVGSGNTGELFF TGTGCCAGCAGTGTTGGTAGCGGGAACACCGGGGAGCTGTTTTTT
TRBJ2-1 13 - TRBV5-1 - CASSSDNNNEQFF TGCGCCAGCAGCTCAGACAACAACAATGAGCAGTTCTTC
TRBJ2-4 16 few TRBV12-3/TRBV12-4 - CASSFRISEHKNIQYF TGTGCCAGCAGTTTTCGTATTAGCGAGCACAAAAACATTCAGTACTTC
TRBJ2-1 14 few TRBV11-2 - CASRRDPQDNGQFF TGTGCCAGCAGAAGAGACCCACAGGACAATGGGCAGTTCTTC
TRBJ1-2 14 few TRBV3-1 - CASSHETATYGYTF TGTGCCAGCAGCCACGAGACGGCAACCTATGGCTACACCTTC
TRBJ2-7 15 few TRBV20-1 TRBD2 CSARRGTSGRIEQYF TGCAGTGCTAGAAGAGGGACTAGCGGGAGAATCGAGCAGTACTTC
TRBJ2-5 14 - TRBV7-7 TRBD2 CAGGASGAQETQYF TGTGCCGGTGGGGCTAGCGGGGCCCAAGAGACCCAGTACTTC
TRBJ1-4 15 many TRBV3-1 - CASSQEGRPNEKLFF TGTGCCAGCAGCCAAGAAGGCCGGCCTAATGAAAAACTGTTTTTT
TRBJ2-5 11 few TRBV24-1 - CAVEGGETQYF TGTGCCGTTGAGGGGGGAGAGACCCAGTACTTC
TRBJ2-7 14 few TRBV6-2/TRBV6-3 - CASGIGTPSYEQYF TGTGCCAGTGGAATAGGGACGCCCTCCTACGAGCAGTACTTC
TRBJ2-3 13 few TRBV6-1 TRBD2 CASGGGGPYTQYF TGTGCGTCCGGGGGGGGCGGCCCTTATACGCAGTATTTT
TRBJ2-3 15 - TRBV4-3 - CASSLQGGEPDTQYF TGCGCCAGCAGCCTTCAGGGGGGAGAGCCAGATACGCAGTATTTT
TRBJ2-7 15 - TRBV7-9 - CASSSPSEGTYEQYF TGTGCCAGCAGCTCGCCCTCGGAGGGTACCTACGAGCAGTACTTC
TRBJ1-5 13 - TRBV7-2 - CASSLRRNQPQHF TGTGCCAGCAGCTTAAGAAGGAATCAGCCCCAGCATTTT
TRBJ2-2 12 few TRBV28 - CASNLNAGELFF TGTGCCAGCAACCTTAACGCCGGGGAGCTGTTTTTT
TRBJ2-2 15 few TRBV5-1 TRBD1 CASSVGQGNTGELFF TGCGCCAGCAGCGTGGGACAGGGGAACACCGGGGAGCTGTTTTTT
TRBJ2-2 16 - TRBV10-3 TRBD2 CAISESTSGNTGELFF TGTGCCATCAGTGAGTCCACTAGCGGGAACACCGGGGAGCTGTTTTTT
TRBJ2-3 17 - TRBV20-1 TRBD2 CSATPGTSGTSTDAQYF TGCAGTGCGACCCCCGGGACTAGCGGAACTAGCACAGATGCGCAGTATTTT
TRBJ2-3 13 many TRBV7-2 TRBD2 CATSSGSTDTQYF TGTGCCACATCTAGCGGCAGCACAGATACGCAGTATTTT
TRBJ2-7 14 - TRBV20-1 TRBD2 CSARPPSGSYEQYF TGCAGTGCTAGACCCCCTAGCGGGAGTTACGAGCAGTACTTC
TRBJ1-1 17 - TRBV7-8 - CASTEPSGKVMNTEAFF TGTGCCAGCACCGAACCCTCGGGGAAAGTAATGAACACTGAAGCTTTCTTT
TRBJ2-3 12 few TRBV2 - CASRALADTQYF TGTGCCAGCAGGGCCCTCGCAGATACGCAGTATTTT
TRBJ2-1 16 - TRBV19 TRBD2 CASSTAGVPPLNEQFF TGTGCCAGTAGTACCGCGGGGGTTCCCCCTCTGAATGAGCAGTTCTTC
TRBJ1-4 12 few TRBV20-1 - CSAARDGEKLFF TGCAGTGCTGCCCGGGACGGAGAAAAACTGTTTTTT
TRBJ2-7 15 - TRBV28 TRBD1 CASRVRDRGPYEQYF TGTGCCAGCAGGGTCCGGGACAGGGGACCCTACGAGCAGTACTTC